This record concerns one T cell receptor beta chain sequence. This record comes from a study of blood T cells in healthy people across ages. The CDR3 is 14 residues long. The V and J ends lost 2 bases and 0 bases, in that order; junction bases with no gene match: 1. Per the germline V gene, CDR1 is SQVTM and CDR2 is ANQGSEA. With a J-beta primer mix and a sample-barcoded 5' primer, a second PCR ran 7 to 11 cycles. A single record per CDR3 protein comes from TCRdb applying MiXCR to the 5' RACE reads. Of around 700,000 distinct CDR3 sequences listed, just under 25% were seen once; the top ten hold more than 8.5%. The sample was also reused in another study, on T cells of mothers and their children.

The sequence derives from a boy younger than 18 in good health. The sample consisted of blood. The rearrangement uses TRBV29-1 and TRBJ2-1; 7 bases map to TRBD2. CDR3 region: CSVERGSSYNEQFF. CDR3 nucleotides: TGCAGCGTTGAACGCGGGAGCTCCTACAATGAGCAGTTCTTC.